These T cell receptor beta chains were read from a single sample in a study of blood T cells in healthy people across ages. TCRdb analysed the 5' RACE reads with MiXCR anew, one entry per CDR3 protein. This table has about 1.4 million distinct CDR3 sequences, 59% appearing once. Source material: blood. Receptors originate from a young man in good health. CDR3s include the opening cysteine and the closing phenylalanine or tryptophan. The D gene is left open where the match is weak. Size is omitted from some rows. Given values are once, few, many or a class for expanded clones.

cdr3_length	clone_size	d_call	j_call	v_call	cdr3_nt	cdr3_aa
12	NA	NA	TRBJ1-6	TRBV12-5	TGCGCTAGTGGTTTGGTACCTTCACCCCTCCACTTT	CASGLVPSPLHF
17	NA	TRBD1	TRBJ1-2	TRBV5-1	TGCGCCAGCAGGGCCGCGTACAGGGGGGACCGAAACTATGGCTACACCTTC	CASRAAYRGDRNYGYTF
13	NA	TRBD1	TRBJ2-7	TRBV29-1	TGCAGCGTTACGACAGGGAGAATCTACGGGCAGTACTTC	CSVTTGRIYGQYF
15	NA	NA	TRBJ2-3	TRBV20-1	TGCAGTGCTGTCCCAGAAGCGACCATCACAGATACGCAGTATTTT	CSAVPEATITDTQYF
15	few	NA	TRBJ2-1	TRBV20-1	TGCAGTGCCCACACGATCGGGAGCTCCTACAATGAGCAGTTCTTC	CSAHTIGSSYNEQFF
13	few	NA	TRBJ2-3	TRBV7-2	TGTGCCAGCAGCTTAGTCGGGTCAGATACGCAGTATTTT	CASSLVGSDTQYF
15	NA	NA	TRBJ2-7	TRBV19	TGTGCCAGTAGTATATTTTTAGGACATACCTACGAGCAGTACTTC	CASSIFLGHTYEQYF
12	NA	TRBD1	TRBJ2-2	TRBV6-4	TGTGCCAGCCGCAGGGGGAGCGGGGAGCTGTTTTTT	CASRRGSGELFF
19	NA	NA	TRBJ2-7	TRBV27	TGTGCCAGCAGTTCTGCACTACACCTCGACAGATGGCCCTCCTACGAGCAGTACTTC	CASSSALHLDRWPSYEQYF
17	NA	TRBD2	TRBJ2-3	TRBV13	TGTGCCAGCAGCTTAATTCGGTCGGCGGGGGACACAGATACGCAGTATTTT	CASSLIRSAGDTDTQYF
14	once	NA	TRBJ1-5	TRBV10-3	TGTGCCATCAGTGAAAACATTGGGGAGCAGCCCCAGCATTTT	CAISENIGEQPQHF
15	NA	NA	TRBJ2-5	TRBV7-8	TGTGCCAGCAGCCGGGGACAAACGTACCAAGAGACCCAGTACTTC	CASSRGQTYQETQYF
14	NA	TRBD1	TRBJ2-5	TRBV29-1	TGCAGCGTGAGGGGACAGCTACTCCAAGAGACCCAGTACTTC	CSVRGQLLQETQYF
16	NA	TRBD2	TRBJ2-3	TRBV29-1	TGCAGCGTGCACAGGACTAGCCCGGGGCGCACAGATACGCAGTATTTT	CSVHRTSPGRTDTQYF
15	NA	NA	TRBJ2-1	TRBV7-9	TGTGCCAGCAGCCCAGGGACCGCGGTTATCAATGAGCAGTTCTTC	CASSPGTAVINEQFF
12	few	TRBD2	TRBJ2-7	TRBV29-1	TGCAGCGTTGCGGGAGGGATCCACGAGCAGTACTTC	CSVAGGIHEQYF
14	NA	NA	TRBJ2-1	TRBV4-1	TGCGCCAGCACCAATCCTGGCGGGGACAATGAGCAGTTCTTC	CASTNPGGDNEQFF
16	few	NA	TRBJ2-5	TRBV5-1	TGCGCCAGCAGCACCATCAGACAGGCCGCCCTTCGGGAGCAGTACTTC	CASSTIRQAALREQYF
14	NA	TRBD2	TRBJ2-1	TRBV5-4	TGTGCCAGCAGCCGACTAGCGGACCCGGGTGAGCAGTTCTTC	CASSRLADPGEQFF
16	NA	TRBD2	TRBJ2-5	TRBV7-2	TGTGCCAGCAGCAAACGGGAGGCTCGGGGCTCTGAGACCCAGTACTTC	CASSKREARGSETQYF
12	NA	NA	TRBJ2-2	TRBV28	TGTGCCAGCAGAAAGAACACCGGGGAGCTGTTTTTT	CASRKNTGELFF